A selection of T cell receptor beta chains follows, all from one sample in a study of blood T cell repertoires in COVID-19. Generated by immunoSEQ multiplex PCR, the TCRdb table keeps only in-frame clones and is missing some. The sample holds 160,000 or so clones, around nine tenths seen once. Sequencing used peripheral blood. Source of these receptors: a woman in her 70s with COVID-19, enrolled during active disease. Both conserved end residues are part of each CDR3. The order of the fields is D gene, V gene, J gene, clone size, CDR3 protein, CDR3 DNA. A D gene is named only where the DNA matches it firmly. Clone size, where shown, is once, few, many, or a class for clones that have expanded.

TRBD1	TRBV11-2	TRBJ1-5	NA	CASSLDGGQWKNQPQHF	TGTGCCAGCAGCTTAGACGGGGGACAGTGGAAAAATCAGCCCCAGCATTTT
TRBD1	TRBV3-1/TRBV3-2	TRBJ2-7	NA	CASGRTGVHEQYF	TGTGCCAGCGGCCGGACAGGGGTACACGAGCAGTACTTC
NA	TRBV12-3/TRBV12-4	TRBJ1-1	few	CASSLVMNTEAFF	TGTGCCAGCAGTTTAGTAATGAACACTGAAGCTTTCTTT
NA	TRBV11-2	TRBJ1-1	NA	CASSLGGHTEAFF	TGTGCCAGCAGCTTGGGGGGGCACACTGAAGCTTTCTTT
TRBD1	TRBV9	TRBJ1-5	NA	CASSADPHGTGEQPQHF	TGTGCCAGCAGCGCAGACCCCCATGGGACAGGTGAGCAGCCCCAGCATTTT
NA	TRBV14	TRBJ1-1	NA	CASSLHRADTEAFF	TGTGCCAGCAGCCTTCACAGGGCTGACACTGAAGCTTTCTTT
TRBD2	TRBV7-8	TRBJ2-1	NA	CASSLGAGGINEQFF	TGTGCCAGCAGCTTAGGGGCGGGGGGGATAAATGAGCAGTTCTTC
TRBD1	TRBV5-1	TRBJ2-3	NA	CASSIGQGADTQYF	TGCGCCAGCAGCATAGGACAGGGCGCAGATACGCAGTATTTT
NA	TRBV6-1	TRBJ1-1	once	CASSEDWGVGTEAFF	TGTGCCAGCAGTGAAGATTGGGGAGTCGGCACTGAAGCTTTCTTT
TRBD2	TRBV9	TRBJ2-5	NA	CASSVGTSGGAQETQYF	TGTGCCAGCAGCGTAGGAACTAGCGGGGGGGCCCAGGAGACCCAGTACTTC
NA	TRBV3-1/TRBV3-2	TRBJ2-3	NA	CASGRANTDTQYF	TGTGCCAGCGGGCGGGCTAACACAGATACGCAGTATTTT
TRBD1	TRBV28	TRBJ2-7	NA	CASSTGGTGYSEQYF	TGTGCCAGCAGTACGGGCGGGACAGGGTATTCTGAGCAGTACTTC
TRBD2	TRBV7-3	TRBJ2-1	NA	CASSSGLGSGEQFF	TGTGCCAGCAGCTCTGGACTAGGTTCGGGTGAGCAGTTCTTC
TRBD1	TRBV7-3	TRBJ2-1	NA	CASSRTGDGYEQFF	TGTGCCAGCAGCAGGACAGGGGACGGGTATGAGCAGTTCTTC
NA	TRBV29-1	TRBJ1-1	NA	CSVPKGVIGTEAFF	TGCAGCGTCCCCAAAGGGGTAATTGGCACTGAAGCTTTCTTT
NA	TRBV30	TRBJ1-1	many	CAGGHLNTEAFF	TGTGCCGGGGGACATTTGAACACTGAAGCTTTCTTT
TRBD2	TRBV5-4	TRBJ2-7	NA	CASSSNGLAREQYF	TGTGCCAGCAGCTCCAACGGACTAGCCCGCGAGCAGTACTTC
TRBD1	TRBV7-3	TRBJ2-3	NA	CASSLSWQGGTDTQYF	TGTGCCAGCAGCTTATCCTGGCAGGGGGGCACAGATACGCAGTATTTT